Given below is one T cell receptor (beta chain) in context. Its target is unknown. At one boundary the junction diverges from the germline segment, which might be a read error. The data were obtained in a study of blood T cells in healthy people across ages. Peripheral blood, about 9.8 milliliters per donor, was collected. The CDR3 runs 15 residues. Per germline, CDR1 LGHDT and CDR2 YNNKEL (reference sequence). Using a J-beta primer mix together with a sample-barcoded 5' primer, a second PCR was run for roughly 6 to 12 cycles. Each CDR3 protein is one row after TCRdb ran MiXCR on the 5' RACE reads. The data hold 550,000 to 600,000 distinct CDR3 sequences, with 27% observed a single time. Study outcomes and limitations: Both higher diversity and more naive CD4+ cells marked long-lived donors when set against aged donors.

The chain has TRBV3-1 and TRBJ2-2; D not resolved. Sequencing was performed on blood. The sequence was obtained from a woman aged 65 to 85 in good health. For the CDR3, the DNA is TGTGCCAACAGCCAAGTAAGACTGAACACCGGGGAGCTGTTTTTT. Translated, it gives CANSQVRLNTGELFF.